This TCR beta chain derives from a study of shared clonotypes between healthy human individuals (dated by TCRdb to about 2020). Study-wide context: The cohort comprised a couple of women and three men aged 18 to 49 years. For each donor, three plates each were used for CD4 naive and CD4 memory, two plates were used for CD8 naive, and one plate was used for CD8 memory. To estimate repertoire size and how much clonotypes are shared between individuals, the study performed deep sequencing of blood TCR repertoires from about 5 healthy adults. To increase sequencing depth and limit assay-specific biases, TCR repertoire library preparation and sequencing were carried out by different laboratories using diverse techniques. Per donor, leukapheresis produced somewhere between about 0.94 and 9.5 billion PBMCs. Summary of the overall study and its limitations: Naive subsets generally had larger estimated clonotype richness than memory subsets did. Higher generation probabilities were observed for clonotypes shared by all four sorted-subset donors than for non-shared clonotypes. Sampling was restricted to blood, and TCR repertoires in tissue are likely to differ from TCR repertoires in blood. The genetic and exposure-history diversity represented was limited by the small number of donors. Pairwise subsampling indicated that sequencing depth was expected to affect the degree of clonotype sharing among donors. When a few donors were compared, the shared fraction of clonotypes was approximately 5% for naive CD4, 3.5% to 4% for naive CD8, 2% to 2.5% for memory CD4, and roughly 0.43% for memory CD8. Even with the large sequencing depth, rarefaction of the sorted-subset datasets indicated that sequencing was incomplete.

The CDR3 starts with the cysteine, ends with the phenylalanine, and has 13 residues. Only the CDR3 part of the read is kept: 39 bases, read in frame from the first base. The germline V gene supplies CDR1 MNHNS and CDR2 SASEGT. Cut back by 0 bases and 13 bases, the V and J ends lie 13 bases apart. CD8 naive samples consisted of CD45RO-negative cells that were positively selected for CCR7, yielding a CD45RA+CCR7+ population without TemRA cells. The donors were healthy, HIV-negative adults with no recently reported acute infections or vaccinations. Every donor was a Caucasian adult living in Nashville, Tennessee, USA. Blood was obtained by leukapheresis, after which PBMCs were separated by Ficoll-Histopaque density gradient centrifugation and cryopreserved in liquid nitrogen vapor phase. Analytical flow cytometry was used to check the purity and quantity of every magnetically sorted T cell population. Each sorted fraction had its genomic DNA isolated and then quantified by UV absorbance on a Nanodrop 2000c.

Using the deep immunoSEQ assay, multiplex PCR amplified TCR CDR3 regions from genomic DNA. Genomic DNA extracted from each cell subset was distributed evenly over all wells of several immunoSEQ 96-well plates, and each plate served as one replicate. For sorted subsets, roughly 200 ng of genomic DNA, equivalent to 25,000 to 35,000 T cell genomes, went into each replicate PCR. Purified libraries were quantified with a Qubit 3.0 fluorometer, sized on a Bioanalyzer 2100, and re-quantified with the KAPA Library Quantification kit. Each immunoSEQ 96-well plate was sequenced on its own single-read 150-cycle Illumina NextSeq 550 flow cell. As for how the authors treated the data: The immunoSEQ output contained only junctional sequences without quality scores, so filtering could not match that applied to full-length reads. To assign V/J genes and CDR3, sequences were annotated using PyIR, a Python wrapper for IgBLAST v1.9, with IMGT germline references. Reads were filtered out if the reads had weak V/J assignments (E-value above 1e-6), no CDR3, stop codons, out-of-frame junctions, or ambiguous translated residues. V3J clonotypes were defined by identical inferred V gene, J gene, and CDR3 amino acid sequence. The percentage overlap between two repertoires was calculated by dividing the number of shared unique clonotypes by the size of the smaller repertoire. Three approaches were used to assess repertoire richness: RTK rarefaction, the Chao1 estimator, and Recon v2.1 estimates of unobserved clonotypes. Generation probabilities were computed with OLGA for all TCRbeta clonotypes obtained by the gDNA method from four donors. In TCRdb, the immuneACCESS table is reduced to in-frame sequences with V and J assigned. These tables do not hold every clone; where another copy was compared, an unresolved V gene accounts for under half, and the others remain unexplained. V and J calls and clone size are copied from that table; D and trimming were computed from the DNA. For this sample the table gives roughly 2 million clones, of which roughly 95% were detected only once. The biggest ten clones account for about 1.1% of the sample.

With respect to this clone: Its target antigen remains unknown. Base qualities were left out, and no much larger clone turns up one base away.

Recombination linked TRBV6-1 to TRBJ1-5; too little of a D gene remains to name it. The receptor was isolated from a young man in good health. Input material: naive CD8+ T cells sorted from blood. This specimen's cell subset or site label, interpreted: CD45RA+CCR7+. The CDR3 amino acid sequence is: CASSEALWGWQHF. Read as DNA, the sequence is TGTGCCAGCAGTGAAGCGCTTTGGGGTTGGCAGCATTTT.